This T cell receptor (beta chain) was found in a study of cytomegalovirus exposure and HLA in healthy donors. The PCR was carried out with 60 Vbeta primers and 13 Jbeta primers. Generated by immunoSEQ multiplex PCR, the TCRdb table keeps only in-frame clones and is missing some. Here the sample spans over 200,000 clones, 85% being singletons. A word on this clone: What it recognizes is unknown.

The CDR3 is 12 amino acids. Trimming stripped 2 bases from V and 8 bases from J, with 11 bases between. Germline V lookup: CDR1 GTSNPN, CDR2 SVGIG (reference sequence). Study results and limitations: Relative to equally common others, HLA-associated TCR beta chains showed greater clonal expansion in a later analysis. On later analysis, the bulk of CMV-associated TCR beta chains appeared to be HLA-restricted. The sole available immune exposure information was CMV serostatus.

The donors comprised healthy bone marrow donors. The source material was PBMCs. The origin of this receptor is a human donor in good health. The rearrangement links TRBV30 to TRBJ2-3; perhaps TRBD2 as D (6 bases). The chain's CDR3 is CAWSLPGGTQYF. The DNA of the CDR3 is TGTGCCTGGAGTCTACCCGGGGGTACGCAGTATTTT. Using reference TRBV30 and TRBJ2-3 for the parts outside the CDR3, the full variable domain is SQTIHQWPATLVQPVGSPLSLECTVEGTSNPNLYWYRQAAGRGLQLLFYSVGIGQISSEVPQNLSASRPQDRQFILSSKKLLLSDSGFYLCAWSLPGGTQYFGPGTRLTVL.